These 6 T cell receptor beta chains came from one sample sequenced in a study of blood T cells in healthy people across ages. Alongside a J-beta primer mix, a sample-barcoded 5' primer served in a second PCR lasting about 7 to 11 cycles. TCRdb passed the 5' RACE reads through MiXCR, listing each CDR3 protein once. This table holds about 1.4 million distinct CDR3 sequences, approximately 60% found once. The sample consisted of blood. All receptors come from a man younger than 35 in good health.

This chain joins TRBV20-1 and TRBJ2-5; D ambiguous. The J call may be faulty, since TRBJ2-7 better matches the DNA end. This CDR3 has 15 amino acids. Germline lookup yields CDR1 DFQATT and CDR2 SNEGSKA (reference sequence). Here the CDR3 reads CSARDVQMGTYEQYF. CDR3 sequence (DNA): TGCAGTGCTAGAGATGTACAGATGGGGACCTACGAGCAGTACTTC.

The rearrangement uses TRBV7-2 and TRBJ2-3; weak D call: TRBD2 (6 bases). The CDR3 extends over 17 amino acids. The germline CDR1 and CDR2 sequences are SGHTA and FQGNSA. V was trimmed by 5 bases and J by 3 bases, leaving 21 bases between them. CDR3 sequence: CASSPRRGGELTDTQYF. The CDR3 DNA is TGTGCCAGCAGCCCTCGTCGTGGAGGGGAACTAACAGATACGCAGTATTTT.

There are a few counts of this clonotype. The chain carries TRBV7-2 and TRBJ2-5, with 9 bases aligning to TRBD1. V lost 1 base, J lost 2 bases, and 5 bases stayed unmatched. Germline V CDR1 and CDR2: SGHTA, FQGNSA. This CDR3 region has 16 residues. CDR3 nucleotide sequence: TGTGCCAGCAGCTTAGTGGACAGGGGTGCGCAAGAGACCCAGTACTTC. Protein sequence: CASSLVDRGAQETQYF.

The sample holds one count of this clonotype. The chain carries TRBV28 and TRBJ2-7, with D hard to call. The DNA end is a closer match to TRBJ2-5, so the J assignment may be wrong. CDR1 and CDR2 from the germline V gene are MDHEN and SYDVKM. The CDR3 spans 12 residues. The CDR3 is CASSFHGETQYF. As DNA, the CDR3 is TGTGCCAGCAGTTTCCATGGAGAGACCCAGTACTTC.

V usage is TRBV3-1 and J usage is TRBJ2-1, with 7 positions matching TRBD1. J lost 10 bases, V lost 4 bases, and 13 bases had no gene match. In germline, CDR1 is LGHDT, CDR2 YNNKEL (reference sequence). The CDR3 sequence is 15 residues long. The CDR3 sequence is CASSPRRQGFYEQFF. The CDR3 nucleotides read TGTGCCAGCAGCCCAAGACGACAGGGCTTCTACGAGCAGTTCTTC.

The rearrangement uses TRBV24-1 and TRBJ2-3, with 10 positions matching TRBD2. Looked up from germline, CDR1 is KGHDR and CDR2 is SFDVKD. This CDR3 contains 16 residues. V shed 4 bases, J shed 2 bases, and the junction held 5 bases outside the gene matches. The CDR3 DNA reads TGTGCCACCAGTGAACAACTAGCGGGGACCACAGATACGCAGTATTTT. Its protein product is CATSEQLAGTTDTQYF.